The 21 T cell receptor beta chains listed next were all sequenced from one sample in a study of T cells after yellow fever vaccination. One entry per CDR3 protein, called by TCRdb with MiXCR from the 5' RACE reads. Of 95,000 to 150,000 distinct CDR3 sequences in the sample, 7.4% are singletons; the top ten hold roughly 2.5%. The sequences come from CD4+ T cells sorted from PBMCs, collected 10 days after the first yellow fever vaccination. The source is a man aged 18 to 29 who received the YFV17D yellow fever vaccine.

The chain combines TRBV18 with TRBJ1-4, with 9 bases that match TRBD1. Germline V gene sequence: CDR1 KGHSH, CDR2 LQKENI. J was trimmed by 6 bases and V by 5 bases; bases with no gene match: 7. This CDR3 contains 15 residues. The CDR3 nucleotides read TGTGCCAGCTCAGAGTACAGGGGGCGAGATGAAAAACTGTTTTTT. Its protein is CASSEYRGRDEKLFF.

This clonotype was detected ten times or more. The chain employs TRBV5-1 and TRBJ1-2; D unresolved. The CDR3 is 16 amino acids. Looked up from germline, CDR1 is SGHRS and CDR2 is YFSETQ. Trimming pared 0 bases from V and 2 bases from J, leaving 14 bases between. This CDR3 reads CASSLGPSSTNYGYTF. CDR3 nucleotides: TGCGCCAGCAGCTTGGGGCCTTCATCGACAAACTATGGCTACACCTTC.

V gene TRBV5-5 combines with J gene TRBJ1-1; maybe TRBD1 (5 bases). Germline assignment: CDR1 SGHKS and CDR2 YYEKEE (reference sequence). Trimming left V 0 bases short and J 8 bases short, with 8 bases between. The CDR3 covers 12 residues. The CDR3 DNA reads TGTGCCAGCAGCTTGGCCCCAGGGGAAGCTTTCTTT. Its protein product is CASSLAPGEAFF.

A few counts support this clonotype. The CDR3 sequence: CASSPSPGLGESTDTQYF. The CDR3 nucleotides read TGTGCCAGCAGTCCCTCACCGGGACTAGGGGAAAGCACAGATACGCAGTATTTT. The V and J genes are TRBV12-3 or TRBV12-4 and TRBJ2-3, with 8 bases identical to TRBD2. There are 18 residues in the CDR3. J gave up 0 bases and V 5 bases, and 13 bases lay outside the gene matches.

This clonotype showed up many times. This rearrangement joins TRBV5-1 to TRBJ2-3; 8 positions agree with TRBD1. Germline trimming cut 4 bases from V and 5 bases from J; bases unmatched to any gene: 6. This CDR3 has 14 amino acids. Germline lookup yields CDR1 SGHRS and CDR2 YFSETQ. CDR3 nucleotides: TGCGCCAGCAGCACTGGACAGGGAGGAGATACGCAGTATTTT. It yields the protein CASSTGQGGDTQYF.

The chain recombines TRBV7-9 with TRBJ2-7, with 8 bases matching TRBD1. This CDR3 has 16 residues. Trimming removed 1 base from V and 1 base from J; junction bases left unmatched: 6. Per the germline V gene, CDR1 is SEHNR and CDR2 is FQNEAQ (reference sequence). This CDR3 reads CASSLGKDRVSYEQYF. CDR3 DNA sequence: TGTGCCAGCAGCTTAGGAAAGGACAGGGTGTCCTACGAGCAGTACTTC.

This clonotype showed up many times. The chain employs TRBV6-5 and TRBJ1-2, with 7 positions matching TRBD1. This CDR3 region has 13 residues. V was clipped by 4 bases and J by 8 bases; unmatched bases: 7. Germline V gene data show CDR1 as MNHEY and CDR2 as SVGAGI. Here the CDR3 DNA reads TGTGCCAGCAGTTCCACGGACAGGCGCGGCTACACCTTC. Its translation: CASSSTDRRGYTF.

This clonotype appeared a few times. The rearrangement joins TRBV5-1 to TRBJ2-3, with TRBD1 matching over 10 bases. Germline CDR1 is SGHRS and CDR2 is YFSETQ. The CDR3 totals 18 residues. V shed 2 bases and J 2 bases; nucleotides not matched to a gene: 11. The CDR3 nucleotides are TGCGCCAGCAGCTTTCGTCCGTGGACAGGGGGAGACACAGATACGCAGTATTTT. Translating gives CASSFRPWTGGDTDTQYF.

This clonotype was seen repeatedly, ten times or more. V is TRBV20-1 and J is TRBJ2-2; TRBD1 matches at 9 bases. This CDR3 is 14 amino acids long. V shed 3 bases, J shed 6 bases, and the junction held 5 bases outside the gene matches. The germline gives CDR1 DFQATT, CDR2 SNEGSKA (reference sequence). The CDR3 DNA reads TGCAGTGCTAGCCCCGGGACAGGGCCCGGGGAGCTGTTTTTT. It codes for CSASPGTGPGELFF.

The sample holds many counts of this clonotype. The genes are TRBV12-3 or TRBV12-4 and TRBJ1-2, with D tentatively TRBD1 (5 bases). Deletions cut 4 bases from V and 7 bases from J, with 7 bases between. The length of the CDR3 is 11 residues. The CDR3 reads CASSSGSGYTF. In nucleotides, the CDR3 is TGTGCCAGCAGTTCAGGGAGTGGCTACACCTTC.

This clonotype occurred many times. The CDR3 region is CASSLSGANNEQFF. In DNA form, the CDR3 reads TGTGCCAGCAGCTTATCGGGGGCCAACAATGAGCAGTTCTTC. V usage is TRBV7-2 and J usage is TRBJ2-1, with D perhaps being TRBD1 or TRBD2 (6 bases each). V lost 2 bases and J lost 5, with 10 bases in between. The CDR3 sequence is 14 residues long. Germline V gene data show CDR1 as SGHTA and CDR2 as FQGNSA.

This clonotype was observed many times. The J gene is TRBJ1-2, the V gene TRBV7-9; D not resolved. The V end lost 5 bases, the J end lost 0 bases, and 7 bases lay between the germline ends. The CDR3 contains 13 residues. The V gene's germline CDR1 is SEHNR and CDR2 FQNEAQ (reference sequence). The chain's CDR3 is CASSGRPNYGYTF. CDR3 DNA: TGTGCCAGCAGCGGCCGGCCTAACTATGGCTACACCTTC.

This clonotype was recorded at least ten times. This sequence joins TRBV23-1 and TRBJ2-1, with 8 nucleotides matching TRBD2. TRBV23-1 is assigned to the ORF class and has an uncertain function. The V and J ends lost 6 bases and 5 bases, in that order; junction bases with no gene match: 9. The CDR3 length is 15 residues. CDR3 protein: CASSPSGGEDNEQFF. Here the CDR3 DNA reads TGCGCCAGCAGCCCGAGCGGGGGTGAGGACAATGAGCAGTTCTTC.

This clonotype was detected ten times or more. V is TRBV6-5 and J is TRBJ2-1; no reliable D call. Trimming took 0 bases from V and 6 from J, leaving 9 bases between them. Germline CDR1 reads MNHEY; CDR2 reads SVGAGI. This CDR3 has 14 amino acids. The CDR3 protein is CASSYSLWVNEQFF. The CDR3 nucleotides are TGTGCCAGCAGTTACTCTCTGTGGGTCAATGAGCAGTTCTTC.

This clonotype was counted ten times or more. The chain recombines TRBV7-9 with TRBJ2-2; D might be TRBD1 (5 bases). There are 14 residues in the CDR3. From germline, CDR1 is SEHNR and CDR2 FQNEAQ (reference sequence). Trimming cost V 4 bases and J 6 bases, with 12 bases left between them. CDR3 in amino acids: CASSSQGGPGELFF. CDR3 DNA: TGTGCCAGCAGCTCCCAGGGCGGACCCGGGGAGCTGTTTTTT.

This clonotype showed up many times. The CDR3 region has the DNA TGTGCCAGCAGTTTAGTGGCGGGGGGGTTGGTCAATGAGCAGTTCTTC. Protein product: CASSLVAGGLVNEQFF. The J gene is TRBJ2-1, the V gene TRBV12-3 or TRBV12-4; 9 positions agree with TRBD2. Unmatched junction bases numbered 7, after V lost 1 base and J lost 6 bases. The CDR3 is made up of 16 amino acids.

This rearrangement joins TRBV27 to TRBJ1-5; perhaps TRBD1 as D (6 bases). The V end lost 5 bases, the J end lost 9 bases, and 20 bases lay between the germline ends. Germline CDR1 MNHEY, CDR2 SMNVEV (reference sequence). CDR3 length: 15 amino acids. As DNA, the CDR3 is TGTGCCAGCAGTCCAAGGGTGACAGGCCAGGGGCCCCAGCATTTT. Translating gives CASSPRVTGQGPQHF.

This clonotype has more than one count but fewer than ten. It may be a read error: a sequence one base away is much more abundant. The chain recombines TRBV4-1 with TRBJ2-1; the match to TRBD1 covers 9 bases. This CDR3 has 15 residues. The V and J ends lost 4 bases and 6 bases, in that order; junction bases with no gene match: 7. Per the germline V gene, CDR1 is MGHRA and CDR2 is YSYEKL. The CDR3 DNA follows: TGCGCCAGCAGCCGCAGACAGGGGGACTTCAATGAGCAGTTCTTC. This encodes CASSRRQGDFNEQFF.

This clonotype was counted only a few times. The chain carries TRBV18 and TRBJ1-1; tentative D call: TRBD1 (5 bases). The CDR3 is 12 residues long. V lost 6 bases and J 1 base, leaving 6 bases between the germline ends. The germline V gene has CDR1 KGHSH and CDR2 LQKENI. CDR3 in DNA: TGTGCCAGCTCCACAGGGAACACTGAAGCTTTCTTT. Its translation: CASSTGNTEAFF.

This clonotype was seen ten or more times. The gene calls are TRBV6-1 and TRBJ2-1; D might be TRBD2 (6 bases). This CDR3 is built from 13 residues. Looked up from germline, CDR1 is MNHNS and CDR2 is SASEGT. V was shortened by 7 bases and J by 0 bases, with 7 bases between the two germline ends. The CDR3 coding sequence is TGTGCCAGCATGCGGGGCTCCTACAATGAGCAGTTCTTC. Protein product: CASMRGSYNEQFF.

This clonotype was seen many times. The V call is TRBV5-1, the J call TRBJ2-3, with a possible D match to TRBD2 (5 bases). V lost 9 bases and J 3 bases, leaving 26 bases between the germline ends. CDR1 is SGHRS, CDR2 YFSETQ, per germline. This CDR3 has 17 residues. In nucleotides, the CDR3 is TGCGCCACTAAGCTTGGGTTCGGGGAAGGTAAAACAGATACGCAGTATTTT. Translating it yields CATKLGFGEGKTDTQYF.